This TCR beta chain was sequenced during a study of cytomegalovirus exposure and HLA in healthy donors. Study in general: Sequencing of some 200 million T cells in an earlier analysis found 100 million or so unique TCR beta sequences.

Broader study findings: Immune exposure was documented only through CMV serostatus.

This CDR3 has 12 residues. The ends were cut back, 5 bases at V and 2 bases at J, with 7 bases in the middle. Germline CDR1 reads LNHNV; CDR2 reads YYDKDF (reference sequence). Primers for the PCR totalled 60 Vbeta and 13 Jbeta. Sequencing used immunoSEQ multiplex PCR; TCRdb keeps in-frame clones, though not all of them. The data show about 200,000 clones, around 77% seen once. As concerns this clone: Its antigen is unknown.

Sequencing was carried out using PBMCs. This receptor was taken from a woman in her 30s in good health and CMV-seronegative. The chain uses TRBV15 and TRBJ2-7; D is undetermined. The CDR3 reads CATSYGAYEQYF. CDR3 DNA sequence: TGTGCCACCAGCTACGGAGCCTACGAGCAGTACTTC.